These 32 T cell receptor beta chains were all obtained from the same sample, sequenced in a study of T cells in Graves' hyperthyroidism and ophthalmopathy. Using RNA transcripts as the source, TCR beta CDR3 regions were amplified. First-round RT-PCR targeting the TCR CDR3 was performed with the HTBI primer set. TCRdb re-called the multiplex PCR reads through MiXCR, storing one row per CDR3 protein. The sample lists about 760,000 distinct CDR3 sequences; roughly 32% were seen once. Sequencing input: blood. Receptors originate from a woman in her thirties or forties with Graves' hyperthyroidism.

This clonotype was observed at least ten times. The CDR3 protein is CASGKETVYNSPLHF. CDR3 in DNA: TGTGCCAGTGGAAAAGAGACAGTCTATAATTCACCCCTCCACTTT. The V call is TRBV19, the J call TRBJ1-6, with D possibly matching TRBD1 (5 bases). Germline CDR1 and CDR2: LNHDA and SQIVND (reference sequence). This CDR3 contains 15 residues. V lost 8 bases, J lost 3 bases, and 14 bases lay in between.

A remark on this clonotype: A much larger clone differs from this one at a single base, so this may be a read error. V is TRBV20-1 and J is TRBJ1-2; D is unresolved. The CDR3 consists of 14 residues. Germline V gene lookup returns CDR1 DFQATT and CDR2 SNEGSKA (reference sequence). This chain's CDR3 is CGAREVKGRDGYTF. The CDR3 DNA reads TGCGGTGCTAGAGAGGTGAAGGGAAGGGATGGCTACACCTTC.

This clonotype was observed a few times. The V and J genes are TRBV2 and TRBJ2-7; possible D gene TRBD1, 6 bases. The CDR3 is made up of 16 amino acids. Looked up from germline, CDR1 is SNHLY and CDR2 is FYNNEI. The ends were cut back, 3 bases at V and 2 bases at J, with 17 bases in the middle. The CDR3 loop reads CASSETVTGQPYEQYF. The CDR3 coding sequence is TGTGCCAGCAGTGAGACGGTTACCGGACAGCCCTACGAGCAGTACTTC.

This clonotype was seen at least ten times. The chain couples TRBV24-1 to TRBJ2-7; D is uncertain. CDR1 is KGHDR, CDR2 SFDVKD, per germline. The CDR3 sequence is 15 residues long. V was clipped by 3 bases and J by 4 bases, with 15 bases between them. Here the CDR3 DNA reads TGTGCCACCAGTGATAACGGACGGCCACCTTACGAGCAGTACTTC. Translated, it gives CATSDNGRPPYEQYF.

This chain uses TRBV15 with TRBJ2-3, with 9 bases identical to TRBD2. V shed 0 bases, J shed 4 bases, and the junction held 11 bases outside the gene matches. Germline assignment: CDR1 LNHNV and CDR2 YYDKDF (reference sequence). The CDR3 has 18 amino acids. The CDR3 coding sequence is TGTGCCACCAGCAGAGATCTTGAAGTAGCGGGGGACGCAGATACGCAGTATTTT. Translated: CATSRDLEVAGDADTQYF.

The J gene is TRBJ1-5, the V gene TRBV2; D unclear. Germline values: CDR1 SNHLY, CDR2 FYNNEI. The ends were cut back, 8 bases at V and 5 bases at J, with 10 bases in the middle. This CDR3 has 12 residues. The CDR3 nucleotides read TGTGCCAGCGCTGCCGGGGATCAGCCCCAGCATTTT. It specifies CASAAGDQPQHF.

This chain uses TRBV6-5 with TRBJ1-2; 7 bases align to TRBD1. Germline V gives CDR1 MNHEY, CDR2 SVGAGI. This CDR3 spans 17 amino acids. The V gene end was trimmed by 5 bases and the J gene end by 6 bases; junction bases not matched to a gene: 18. The CDR3 loop is CASSNPDRSRTTNGYTF. The CDR3 coding sequence is TGTGCCAGCAGTAATCCGGACAGGAGTCGTACAACTAATGGCTACACCTTC.

Concerning this clonotype: A read error may explain this, as a much larger clone is one base away. This sequence joins TRBV6-1 and TRBJ1-5; no clear D. The germline gives CDR1 MNHNS, CDR2 SASEGT. There are 13 residues in the CDR3. In DNA form, the CDR3 reads TGTGCCATCAGTGAAGCGAGGGATCAGCCCCAGCATTTT. Amino acid sequence: CAISEARDQPQHF.

The chain is built from TRBV9 and TRBJ1-6; TRBD1 agrees at 11 bases. The V gene end was trimmed by 5 bases and the J gene end by 7 bases; junction bases not matched to a gene: 5. CDR1 and CDR2 (germline): SGDLS, YYNGEE. The CDR3 extends over 15 amino acids. The CDR3 DNA sequence: TGTGCCAGCAGTTGGGGACAGGGGGACAATTCACCCCTCCACTTT. This codes for CASSWGQGDNSPLHF.

This clonotype appeared a few times. The chain employs TRBV28 and TRBJ2-7; D unresolved. CDR1 and CDR2 (germline): MDHEN, SYDVKM. The germline V and J ends were trimmed by 3 bases and 7 bases, with 10 bases remaining between them. The length of the CDR3 is 12 residues. For the CDR3, the DNA is TGTGCCAGCAGTTTGACACCTCTGGAGCAGTACTTC. Translated: CASSLTPLEQYF.

This clonotype was seen many times. The chain uses TRBV7-9 and TRBJ2-7; 10 nucleotides match TRBD1. Germline V gene lookup returns CDR1 SEHNR and CDR2 FQNEAQ (reference sequence). The CDR3 is 15 amino acids. The V and J ends lost 4 bases and 5 bases, in that order; junction bases with no gene match: 8. The CDR3 loop is CASSSTGTGVHEQYF. CDR3 DNA sequence: TGTGCCAGCAGCTCCACCGGGACAGGGGTCCACGAGCAGTACTTC.

This sequence joins TRBV6-5 and TRBJ1-4; D call uncertain. Germline assignment: CDR1 MNHEY and CDR2 SVGAGI. The CDR3 loop spans 17 amino acids. V was cut by 2 bases and J by 4 bases, with 17 bases left in between. The CDR3 DNA reads TGTGCCAGCAGTTACACATCTGTCGGCACTGGTAATGAAAAACTGTTTTTT. Residues: CASSYTSVGTGNEKLFF.

This clonotype has just a few counts. The chain joins TRBV6-1 to TRBJ2-2; 7 nucleotides align to TRBD2. The length of the CDR3 is 15 residues. CDR1 MNHNS and CDR2 SASEGT come from the germline V gene. V lost 1 base, J lost 4 bases, and 3 bases stayed unmatched. CDR3 bases: TGTGCCAGCAGTGAAGACGGGGGGACCACCGGGGAGCTGTTTTTT. It codes for CASSEDGGTTGELFF.

This clonotype was observed once. The chain links TRBV20-1 to TRBJ2-5, with 9 bases lining up with TRBD2. With the DNA end fitting TRBJ2-1 better, the J assignment may be wrong. Germline-derived CDR1 and CDR2 are DFQATT and SNEGSKA (reference sequence). CDR3 size: 16 residues. The CDR3 coding sequence is TGCAGTGCTCTCTCTAGTAGCGGGGGACCCTACAATGAGCAGTTCTTC. This encodes CSALSSSGGPYNEQFF.

The chain recombines TRBV4-3 with TRBJ1-1, with 7 positions matching TRBD1. Germline CDR1 is LGHNA and CDR2 is YSLEER. V lost 1 base to trimming and J lost 4 bases; unmatched junction nucleotides: 3. CDR3 length: 14 residues. This CDR3 reads CASSQGQGVTEAFF. The CDR3 nucleotides read TGCGCCAGCAGCCAAGGCCAGGGGGTCACTGAAGCTTTCTTT.

This clonotype has ten or more counts. The chain combines TRBV12-3 or TRBV12-4 with TRBJ2-5, with D uncertain. CDR3 length: 12 amino acids. Trimming took 3 bases from V and 6 from J, leaving 8 bases between them. The CDR3 DNA is TGTGCCAGCAGTTTTTTCCCCCAGACCCAGTACTTC. It yields the protein CASSFFPQTQYF.

The rearrangement joins TRBV6-5 to TRBJ2-7, with D possibly being TRBD1 or TRBD2 (5 bases each). This CDR3 contains 16 residues. V shed 2 bases and J shed 7 bases, with 21 bases lying between them. Germline assignment: CDR1 MNHEY and CDR2 SVGAGI. CDR3 amino acids: CASSYAPGPPAWEQYF. Here the CDR3 DNA reads TGTGCCAGCAGTTACGCTCCGGGGCCCCCAGCCTGGGAGCAGTACTTC.

The J gene is TRBJ1-5, the V gene TRBV25-1, with TRBD1 matching 7 bases. V was pared by 6 bases and J by 4 bases, with 6 bases of the junction left unmatched. The CDR3 runs to 14 residues. Germline V lookup: CDR1 MGHDK, CDR2 SYGVNS. The CDR3 sequence is CASRPPTGNQPQHF. Written as DNA, the CDR3 is TGTGCCAGCAGACCCCCGACAGGGAATCAGCCCCAGCATTTT.

This clonotype was picked up a small number of times. CDR3 loop: CASSAGTGLRGYTF. CDR3 nucleotide sequence: TGTGCCAGCAGTGCCGGGACAGGGTTACGGGGCTACACCTTC. The chain employs TRBV2 and TRBJ1-2, with 9 bases lining up with TRBD1. Per germline, CDR1 SNHLY and CDR2 FYNNEI. The CDR3 contains 14 residues. J was trimmed by 8 bases and V by 4 bases; bases with no gene match: 8. Supplemented by reference TRBV2 and TRBJ1-2, the full variable domain reads EPEVTQTPSHQVTQMGQEVILRCVPISNHLYFYWYRQILGQKVEFLVSFYNNEISEKSEIFDDQFSVERPDGSNFTLKIRSTKLEDSAMYFCASSAGTGLRGYTFGSGTRLTVV.

To note about this clonotype: With a much larger clone just one base away, this may be a read error. J is TRBJ2-5 and V is TRBV10-2; TRBD2 matches 11 bases. In germline, CDR1 is WSHSY, CDR2 SAAADI. The V segment lost 2 bases and the J segment 1 base; nucleotides outside the gene matches: 6. The CDR3 is made up of 17 amino acids. CDR3 protein: CASSENRLAGTQETQYF. DNA for the CDR3: TGCGCCAGCAGTGAGAACAGACTAGCGGGAACCCAAGAGACCCAGTACTTC.

This chain uses TRBV5-1 with TRBJ1-6; 7 nucleotides agree with TRBD1. CDR3 size: 15 residues. Germline V gives CDR1 SGHRS, CDR2 YFSETQ. Trimming at V came to 1 base and at J to 12 bases, leaving 10 bases not matched to a gene. The CDR3 region is CASSLSMGQPRPLHF. CDR3 nucleotides: TGCGCCAGCAGCTTGTCTATGGGACAGCCAAGACCCCTCCACTTT.

This clonotype was observed a single time. The conserved phenylalanine or tryptophan is not found at the CDR3 terminus, so this likely reflects a read error. The chain is built from TRBV7-2 and TRBJ1-1; 7 positions agree with TRBD1. After removal of 4 bases from V and 4 bases from J, the junction contained 6 bases not matched to a gene. This CDR3 comprises 14 residues. CDR1 is SGHTA, CDR2 FQGNSA, per germline. The CDR3 loop is CASSWKGAGTEAFL. The CDR3 bases are TGTGCCAGCAGCTGGAAGGGGGCTGGCACTGAAGCTTTCCTT.

CDR3 loop: CASSTQWGLDNSPLHF. The DNA of the CDR3 is TGTGCCAGCAGCACCCAGTGGGGTTTAGATAATTCACCCCTCCACTTT. The J gene is TRBJ1-6, the V gene TRBV5-6; no definite D call. V was cut by 4 bases and J by 5 bases, with 16 bases left in between. Germline values: CDR1 SGHDT, CDR2 YYEEEE. The CDR3 sequence is 16 residues long.

The chain is built from TRBV6-1 and TRBJ1-2, with 10 bases aligning to TRBD1. J was trimmed by 2 bases and V by 5 bases; bases with no gene match: 5. This CDR3 is 15 amino acids long. Germline V gene sequence: CDR1 MNHNS, CDR2 SASEGT. CDR3 residues: CASSRGTGDNYGYTF. CDR3 nucleotide sequence: TGTGCCAGCAGTAGAGGGACAGGGGACAACTATGGCTACACCTTC.

The chain recombines TRBV20-1 with TRBJ2-7; 8 nucleotides line up with TRBD1. Germline V lookup: CDR1 DFQATT, CDR2 SNEGSKA (reference sequence). V lost 4 bases and J lost 7; bases outside the gene matches: 9. The CDR3 spans 13 residues. CDR3: CSAKGGQGWEQYF. The CDR3 nucleotides are TGCAGTGCTAAAGGAGGACAGGGTTGGGAGCAGTACTTC.

As to this clonotype: This may stem from a read error, because a much larger clone lies one nucleotide away. This chain links TRBV5-1 with TRBJ1-2; D remains unclear. Germline CDR1 SGHRS, CDR2 YFSETQ. This CDR3 is 13 amino acids long. The CDR3 is CASSPMDDYGYAF. CDR3 DNA sequence: TGCGCCAGCAGCCCTATGGACGACTACGGCTACGCCTTC. The whole variable domain, remainder taken from reference TRBV5-1 and TRBJ1-2, is KAGVTQTPRYLIKTRGQQVTLSCSPISGHRSVSWYQQTPGQGLQFLFEYFSETQRNKGNFPGRFSGRQFSNSRSEMNVSTLELGDSALYLCASSPMDDYGYAFGSGTRLTVV.

This clonotype showed up just a few times. The CDR3 region has the DNA TGTGCCAGCAGTGTTACGTGGATTTCGAACACTGAAGCTTTCTTT. It specifies CASSVTWISNTEAFF. The chain carries TRBV2 and TRBJ1-1; D gene unclear. The CDR3 runs to 15 residues. V was trimmed by 4 bases and J by 1 base, leaving 13 bases between them. Germline V lookup: CDR1 SNHLY, CDR2 FYNNEI.

The rearrangement links TRBV4-3 to TRBJ1-2, with D tentatively TRBD1 (5 bases). V lost 4 bases to trimming and J lost 6 bases, with 24 bases between them. The CDR3 consists of 17 residues. Germline CDR1 LGHNA, CDR2 YSLEER. The CDR3 is CASSRQTIVQGYDGYTF. CDR3 sequence (DNA): TGCGCCAGCAGCCGTCAGACCATAGTCCAGGGTTACGATGGCTACACCTTC.

This clonotype came up a few times. This chain connects TRBV20-1 to TRBJ1-3; D unclear. Germline V gene data show CDR1 as DFQATT and CDR2 as SNEGSKA (reference sequence). V dropped 5 bases and J dropped 0 bases, with 11 bases sitting between them. The CDR3 consists of 14 residues. CDR3 in DNA: TGCAGTGCTCCATCCAGCGGCTCTGGAAACACCATATATTTT. Residues: CSAPSSGSGNTIYF.

Points on this clonotype: Compared with germline, one end of the junction differs, possibly owing to a read error. V gene TRBV11-2 combines with J gene TRBJ1-1; TRBD1 might be the D (5 bases). From germline, CDR1 is SGHAT and CDR2 FQNNGV. The CDR3 runs 12 residues. CDR3: CASSGRDSEAFF. CDR3 coding DNA: TGCGCCAGCAGTGGACGGGACTCTGAAGCTTTCTTT.

This clonotype was counted a single time. Just one base apart from a much larger clone, this may be a read error. This sequence joins TRBV19 and TRBJ1-2, with D unclear. In germline, CDR1 is LNHDA, CDR2 SQIVND (reference sequence). This CDR3 spans 13 amino acids. Trimming removed 5 bases at V and 8 bases at J, with 15 bases between. CDR3 sequence (DNA): TGTGCCAGTAGTGTACAGAGGGCGCGCGGCTACACCTTC. Protein product: CASSVQRARGYTF.

This clonotype was counted at least ten times. J is TRBJ1-5 and V is TRBV19; tentatively, D is TRBD1 (6 bases). Germline CDR1 reads LNHDA; CDR2 reads SQIVND (reference sequence). The CDR3 length is 15 residues. The ends were cut back, 5 bases at V and 6 bases at J, with 17 bases in the middle. The CDR3 here is CASSVTGSVSQPQHF. The CDR3 nucleotides are TGTGCCAGTAGTGTCACAGGGTCTGTGAGTCAGCCCCAGCATTTT. The full variable domain, with the rest looked up from reference TRBV19 and TRBJ1-5, is DGGITQSPKYLFRKEGQNVTLSCEQNLNHDAMYWYRQDPGQGLRLIYYSQIVNDFQKGDIAEGYSVSREKKESFPLTVTSAQKNPTAFYLCASSVTGSVSQPQHFGDGTRLSIL.